This passage covers 14 T cell receptor beta chains from one sample sequenced in a study of CD8 T cells in Susac syndrome. RNA amounts of about 0.5 to 1 ug underwent reverse transcription with random hexamers. TCRdb used MiXCR to reprocess the immunoSEQ multiplex PCR reads, holding one entry per CDR3 protein. The sample yields just over 150,000 distinct CDR3 sequences, around 96% seen once. The sequenced sample consisted of CD4+ T cells from PBMCs. These receptors originate from a human donor with Susac syndrome.

The chain employs TRBV30 and TRBJ2-7; 7 bases match TRBD1. With 3 bases clipped from V and 5 bases from J, the junction kept 1 base outside the gene matches. The CDR3 contains 11 residues. Germline CDR1 and CDR2: GTSNPN and SVGIG (reference sequence). The CDR3 here is CAWRDRNEQYF. The CDR3 DNA reads TGTGCCTGGAGGGACAGGAACGAGCAGTACTTC.

The chain employs TRBV5-6 and TRBJ2-4; 10 nucleotides align to TRBD1. The V and J ends lost 4 bases and 9 bases, in that order; junction bases with no gene match: 4. CDR3 size: 13 residues. Germline lookup yields CDR1 SGHDT and CDR2 YYEEEE. CDR3 protein: CASSGTGVGIQYF. The CDR3 nucleotides are TGTGCCAGCAGCGGGACAGGGGTGGGCATTCAGTACTTC.

V usage is TRBV6-5 and J usage is TRBJ2-7; 9 positions agree with TRBD1. The germline V gene encodes CDR1 MNHEY and CDR2 SVGAGI. The trim removed 6 bases at V and 5 bases at J, leaving 11 bases unmatched. The CDR3 spans 15 residues. The chain's CDR3 is CASRITGGSLNEQYF. In DNA, the CDR3 is TGTGCCAGCAGAATAACAGGGGGCTCCTTGAACGAGCAGTACTTC.

The V and J genes are TRBV6-5 and TRBJ1-6; D not certain. Looked up from germline, CDR1 is MNHEY and CDR2 is SVGAGI. Trimming removed 3 bases at V and 14 bases at J, with 8 bases between. This CDR3 spans 11 amino acids. CDR3 bases: TGTGCCAGCAGTTATGGTGCAACCCTCCACTTT. This encodes CASSYGATLHF.

V is TRBV28 and J is TRBJ1-2; TRBD1 agrees at 9 bases. The trim removed 6 bases at V and 8 bases at J, leaving 7 bases unmatched. Germline CDR1 is MDHEN and CDR2 is SYDVKM. This CDR3 region has 13 residues. The CDR3 loop is CASRTTGGQGYTF. DNA of the CDR3: TGTGCCAGCAGGACGACAGGGGGTCAGGGCTACACCTTC.

The J gene is TRBJ2-5, the V gene TRBV10-3; unclear D gene. The ends were cut back, 0 bases at V and 2 bases at J, with 1 base in the middle. Germline CDR1 is ENHRY and CDR2 is SYGVKD. The length of the CDR3 is 12 residues. CDR3 region: CAISESQETQYF. The CDR3 DNA follows: TGTGCCATCAGTGAGTCTCAAGAGACCCAGTACTTC.

The table lists this clonotype with a count of one. CDR3 sequence reads: CSARVPLAGVNEQFF. CDR3 bases: TGCAGTGCTAGAGTCCCCCTAGCGGGGGTAAATGAGCAGTTCTTC. The V and J genes are TRBV20-1 and TRBJ2-1; the match to TRBD2 covers 10 bases. The germline V gene has CDR1 DFQATT and CDR2 SNEGSKA (reference sequence). V was clipped by 1 base and J by 7 bases; unmatched bases: 7. This CDR3 has 15 amino acids.

The chain joins TRBV12-3 or TRBV12-4 to TRBJ1-1; 12 nucleotides line up with TRBD1. J gave up 7 bases and V 7 bases, and 10 bases lay outside the gene matches. CDR3 length: 15 amino acids. Here the CDR3 reads CASILGGTGGLEAFF. The CDR3 DNA reads as TGTGCCAGCATCTTAGGGGGGACAGGGGGCCTTGAAGCTTTCTTT.

The CDR3 is CASSLAPRTSGELFF. CDR3 DNA: TGTGCCAGCAGCTTAGCCCCTCGGACGAGCGGGGAGCTGTTTTTT. This chain joins TRBV7-9 and TRBJ2-2; no firm D call. Trimming cost V 0 bases and J 7 bases, with 12 bases left between them. CDR1 and CDR2 (germline): SEHNR, FQNEAQ (reference sequence). The CDR3 consists of 15 residues.

This clonotype was seen a handful of times. V and J are TRBV12-3 or TRBV12-4 and TRBJ2-1; unclear D gene. The V and J ends lost 1 base and 0 bases respectively, with 7 bases between them. This CDR3 contains 15 residues. DNA of the CDR3: TGTGCCAGCAGTTTAGGTCAAAGCTCCTACAATGAGCAGTTCTTC. The encoded protein is CASSLGQSSYNEQFF.

The rearrangement links TRBV19 to TRBJ1-2; unclear D gene. CDR3 length: 11 residues. Trimming removed 6 bases from V and 8 bases from J, with 10 bases in between. Germline V gives CDR1 LNHDA, CDR2 SQIVND (reference sequence). CDR3 region: CASRGEWGYTF. The CDR3 DNA sequence: TGTGCCAGTAGGGGAGAATGGGGCTACACCTTC.

The chain combines TRBV5-4 with TRBJ1-4; possibly TRBD1 for D (5 bases). Per the germline V gene, CDR1 is SGHNT and CDR2 is YYREEE (reference sequence). The CDR3 totals 16 residues. Trimming pared 4 bases from V and 6 bases from J, leaving 19 bases between. The CDR3 coding sequence is TGTGCCAGCAGCCACCGGGGGTCCAGTCGGGATGAAAAACTGTTTTTT. This encodes CASSHRGSSRDEKLFF.

The chain links TRBV20-1 to TRBJ1-1; no clear D. The V and J ends lost 7 bases and 4 bases respectively, with 13 bases between them. The CDR3 is 12 amino acids. CDR1 and CDR2 from the germline V gene are DFQATT and SNEGSKA (reference sequence). CDR3 nucleotides: TGCAGTGTCGTGGGCAGAGTCACTGAAGCTTTCTTT. Protein: CSVVGRVTEAFF.

This chain uses TRBV12-3 or TRBV12-4 with TRBJ2-1; 8 bases align to TRBD1. V trimming: 6 bases; J trimming: 1 base; junction bases outside the gene matches: 11. The CDR3 is 17 amino acids. The CDR3 is CASRDQGQGGSYNEQFF. DNA for the CDR3: TGTGCCAGCAGGGACCAAGGACAGGGTGGTTCCTACAATGAGCAGTTCTTC.